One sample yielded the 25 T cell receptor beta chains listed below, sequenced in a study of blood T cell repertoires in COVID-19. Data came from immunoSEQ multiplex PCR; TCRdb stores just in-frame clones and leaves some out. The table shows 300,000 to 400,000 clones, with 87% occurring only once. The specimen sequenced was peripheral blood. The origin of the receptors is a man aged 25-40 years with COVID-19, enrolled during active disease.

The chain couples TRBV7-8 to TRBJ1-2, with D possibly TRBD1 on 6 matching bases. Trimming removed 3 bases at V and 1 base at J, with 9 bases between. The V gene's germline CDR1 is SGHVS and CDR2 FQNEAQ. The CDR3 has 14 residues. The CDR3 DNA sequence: TGTGCCAGCAGCTTGGACAGTCTTAACTATGGCTACACCTTC. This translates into CASSLDSLNYGYTF. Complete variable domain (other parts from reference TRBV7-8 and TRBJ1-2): GAGVSQSPRYKVAKRGQDVALRCDPISGHVSLFWYQQALGQGPEFLTYFQNEAQLDKSGLPSDRFFAERPEGSVSTLKIQRTQQEDSAVYLCASSLDSLNYGYTFGSGTRLTVV.

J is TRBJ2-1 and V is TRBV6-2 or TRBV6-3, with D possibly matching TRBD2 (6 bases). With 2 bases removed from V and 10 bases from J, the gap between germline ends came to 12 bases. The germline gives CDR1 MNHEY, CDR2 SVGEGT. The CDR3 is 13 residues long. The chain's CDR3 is CASSYGGLSEQFF. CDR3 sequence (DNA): TGTGCCAGCAGTTACGGAGGGTTGAGCGAGCAGTTCTTC.

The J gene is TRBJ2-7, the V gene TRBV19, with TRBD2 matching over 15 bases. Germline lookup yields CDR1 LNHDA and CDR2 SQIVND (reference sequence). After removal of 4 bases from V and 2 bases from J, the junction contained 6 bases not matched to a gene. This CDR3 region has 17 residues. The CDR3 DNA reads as TGTGCCAGTAGTACGGGACTAGCGGGGGGTACACCCTACGAGCAGTACTTC. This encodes CASSTGLAGGTPYEQYF.

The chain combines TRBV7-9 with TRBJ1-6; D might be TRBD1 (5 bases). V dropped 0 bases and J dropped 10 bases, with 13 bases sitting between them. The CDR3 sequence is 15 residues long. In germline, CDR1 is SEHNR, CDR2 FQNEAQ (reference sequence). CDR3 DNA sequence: TGTGCCAGCAGCTTAGCAGCAGGGATTTGGTCACCCCTCCACTTT. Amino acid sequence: CASSLAAGIWSPLHF.

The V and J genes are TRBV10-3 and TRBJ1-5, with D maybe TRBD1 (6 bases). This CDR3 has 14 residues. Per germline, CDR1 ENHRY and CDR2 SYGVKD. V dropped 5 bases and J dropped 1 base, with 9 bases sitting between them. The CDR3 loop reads CAISRDTSNQPQHF. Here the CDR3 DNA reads TGTGCCATCAGTAGGGACACAAGCAATCAGCCCCAGCATTTT.

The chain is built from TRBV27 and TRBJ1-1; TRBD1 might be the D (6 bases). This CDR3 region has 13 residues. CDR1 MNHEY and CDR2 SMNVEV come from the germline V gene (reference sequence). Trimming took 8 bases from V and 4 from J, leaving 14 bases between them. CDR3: CASCYQGSTEAFF. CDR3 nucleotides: TGTGCCAGCTGTTACCAGGGGAGCACTGAAGCTTTCTTT.

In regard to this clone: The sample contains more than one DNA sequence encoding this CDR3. The CDR3 DNA reads TGTGCCAGCAGCTTAGGGCAGAACTATGGCTACACCTTC. It is translated as CASSLGQNYGYTF. This chain links TRBV7-2 with TRBJ1-2; D remains unclear. Germline loops: CDR1 SGHTA, CDR2 FQGNSA. The CDR3 has 13 amino acids. With 1 base removed from V and 2 bases from J, the gap between germline ends came to 5 bases.

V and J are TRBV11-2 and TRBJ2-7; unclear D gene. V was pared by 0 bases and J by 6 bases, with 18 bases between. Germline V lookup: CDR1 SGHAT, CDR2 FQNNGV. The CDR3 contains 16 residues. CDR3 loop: CASSLDGTLYSSEQYF. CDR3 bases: TGTGCCAGCAGCTTAGATGGAACATTGTACTCTAGCGAGCAGTACTTC.

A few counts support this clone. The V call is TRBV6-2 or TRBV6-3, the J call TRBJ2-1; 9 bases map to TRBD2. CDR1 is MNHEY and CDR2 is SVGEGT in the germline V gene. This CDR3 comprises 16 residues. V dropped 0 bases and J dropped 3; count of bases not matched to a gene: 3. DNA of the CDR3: TGTGCCAGCAGTTACTCTAGCGGGAGAGTCTACAATGAGCAGTTCTTC. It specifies CASSYSSGRVYNEQFF.

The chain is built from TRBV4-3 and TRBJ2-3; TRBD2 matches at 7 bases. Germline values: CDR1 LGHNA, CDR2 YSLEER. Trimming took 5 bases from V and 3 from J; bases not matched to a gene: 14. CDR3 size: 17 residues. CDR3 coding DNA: TGCGCCAGCAGCTACATCGAGGGCTGGGAGGGGACAGATACGCAGTATTTT. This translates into CASSYIEGWEGTDTQYF.

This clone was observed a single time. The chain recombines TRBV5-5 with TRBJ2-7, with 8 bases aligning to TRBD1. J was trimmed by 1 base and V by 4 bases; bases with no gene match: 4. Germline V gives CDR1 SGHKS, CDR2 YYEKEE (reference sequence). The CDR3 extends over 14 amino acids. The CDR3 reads CASSPRTGSYEQYF. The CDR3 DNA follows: TGTGCCAGCAGCCCGCGGACAGGGTCCTACGAGCAGTACTTC.

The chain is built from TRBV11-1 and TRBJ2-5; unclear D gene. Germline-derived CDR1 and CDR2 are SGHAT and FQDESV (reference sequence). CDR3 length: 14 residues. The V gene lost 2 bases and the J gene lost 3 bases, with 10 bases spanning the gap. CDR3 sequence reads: CASSLLGGEETQYF. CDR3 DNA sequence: TGTGCCAGCAGCTTACTAGGCGGAGAAGAGACCCAGTACTTC.

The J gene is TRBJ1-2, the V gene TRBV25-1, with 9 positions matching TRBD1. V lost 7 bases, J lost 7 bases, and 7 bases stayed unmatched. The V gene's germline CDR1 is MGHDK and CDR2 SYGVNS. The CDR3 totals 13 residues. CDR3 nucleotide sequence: TGTGCCAGCACCCACAGGGGGCGAGGTGGCTACACCTTC. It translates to CASTHRGRGGYTF.

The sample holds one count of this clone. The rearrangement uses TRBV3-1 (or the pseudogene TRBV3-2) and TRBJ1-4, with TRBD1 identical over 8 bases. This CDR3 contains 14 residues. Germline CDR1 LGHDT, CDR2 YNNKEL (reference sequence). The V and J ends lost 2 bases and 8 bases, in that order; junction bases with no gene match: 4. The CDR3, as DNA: TGTGCCAGCAGCCAATCAGGGGGCGAGGAAAAACTGTTTTTT. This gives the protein CASSQSGGEEKLFF.

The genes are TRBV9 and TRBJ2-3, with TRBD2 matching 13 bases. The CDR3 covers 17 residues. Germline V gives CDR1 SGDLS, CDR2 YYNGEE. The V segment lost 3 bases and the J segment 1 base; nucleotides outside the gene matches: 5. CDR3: CASSEGLAGSGTDTQYF. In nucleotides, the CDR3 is TGTGCCAGCAGCGAGGGACTAGCGGGGTCCGGCACAGATACGCAGTATTTT.

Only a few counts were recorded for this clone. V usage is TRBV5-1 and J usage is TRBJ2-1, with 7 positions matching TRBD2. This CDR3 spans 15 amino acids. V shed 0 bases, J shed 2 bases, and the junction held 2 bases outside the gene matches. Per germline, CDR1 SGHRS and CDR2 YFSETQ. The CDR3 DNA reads TGCGCCAGCAGCTTGGATGGGACTACCTACAATGAGCAGTTCTTC. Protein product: CASSLDGTTYNEQFF.

As DNA, the CDR3 is TGTGCCAGCAGTTATACAAATGCGCCAGGGGGCTACTACGAGCAGTACTTC. It codes for CASSYTNAPGGYYEQYF. The rearrangement joins TRBV28 to TRBJ2-7; 8 nucleotides line up with TRBD1. Germline loops: CDR1 MDHEN, CDR2 SYDVKM. V was pared by 4 bases and J by 3 bases, with 14 bases of the junction left unmatched. The CDR3 has 17 amino acids.

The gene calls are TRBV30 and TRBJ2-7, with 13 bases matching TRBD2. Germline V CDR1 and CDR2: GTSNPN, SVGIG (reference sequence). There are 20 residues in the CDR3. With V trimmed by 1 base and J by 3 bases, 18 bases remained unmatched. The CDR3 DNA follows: TGTGCCTGGAGTGGGACTAGCGGGAGCTTGACCTCCCATTTCCTCTACGAGCAGTACTTC. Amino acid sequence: CAWSGTSGSLTSHFLYEQYF.

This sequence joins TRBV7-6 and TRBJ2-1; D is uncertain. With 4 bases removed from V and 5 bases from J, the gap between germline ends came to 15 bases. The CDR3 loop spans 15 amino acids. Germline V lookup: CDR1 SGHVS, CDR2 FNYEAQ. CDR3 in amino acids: CASSSSGYGDNEQFF. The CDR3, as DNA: TGTGCCAGCAGCTCATCCGGGTACGGAGACAATGAGCAGTTCTTC.

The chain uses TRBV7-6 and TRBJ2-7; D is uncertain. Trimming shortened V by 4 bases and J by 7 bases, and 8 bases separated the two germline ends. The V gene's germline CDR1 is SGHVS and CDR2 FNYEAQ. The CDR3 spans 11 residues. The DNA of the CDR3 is TGTGCCAGCAGCTCCGACGGGGAGCAGTACTTC. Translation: CASSSDGEQYF.

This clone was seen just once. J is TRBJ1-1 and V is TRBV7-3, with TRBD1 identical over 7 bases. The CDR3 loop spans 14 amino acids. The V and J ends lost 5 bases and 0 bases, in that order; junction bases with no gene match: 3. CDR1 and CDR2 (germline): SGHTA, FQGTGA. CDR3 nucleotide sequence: TGTGCCAGCAGCCCAACAGGGGTGAACACTGAAGCTTTCTTT. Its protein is CASSPTGVNTEAFF.

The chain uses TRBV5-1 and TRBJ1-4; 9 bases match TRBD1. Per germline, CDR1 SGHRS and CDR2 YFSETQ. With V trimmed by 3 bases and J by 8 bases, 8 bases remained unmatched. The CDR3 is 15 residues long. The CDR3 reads CASSSGQGKGEKLFF. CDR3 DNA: TGCGCCAGCAGCTCAGGACAGGGGAAAGGCGAAAAACTGTTTTTT.

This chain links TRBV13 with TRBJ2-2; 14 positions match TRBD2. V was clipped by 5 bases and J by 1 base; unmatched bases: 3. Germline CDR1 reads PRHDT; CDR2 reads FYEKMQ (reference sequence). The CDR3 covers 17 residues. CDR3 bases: TGTGCCAGCAGCAGAGGACTAGCGGGAGGGAACACCGGGGAGCTGTTTTTT. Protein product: CASSRGLAGGNTGELFF.

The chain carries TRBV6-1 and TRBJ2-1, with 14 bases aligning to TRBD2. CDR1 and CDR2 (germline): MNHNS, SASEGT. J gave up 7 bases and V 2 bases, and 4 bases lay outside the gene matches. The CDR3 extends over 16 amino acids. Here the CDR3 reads CASSEPGTSGGNEQFF. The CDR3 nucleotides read TGTGCCAGCAGTGAACCAGGGACTAGCGGGGGAAATGAGCAGTTCTTC.

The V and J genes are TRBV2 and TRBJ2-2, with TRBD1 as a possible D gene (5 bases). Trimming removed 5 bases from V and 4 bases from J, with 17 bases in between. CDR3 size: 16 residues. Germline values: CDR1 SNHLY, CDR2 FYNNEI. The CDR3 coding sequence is TGTGCCAGCAGTCAACAGGTCCTTCGAGGCACCGGGGAGCTGTTTTTT. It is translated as CASSQQVLRGTGELFF.